This T cell receptor (beta chain) came from a study of blood T cell repertoires in COVID-19. Study-wide context: The study drew acute and convalescent COVID-19 samples from the United States, Italy and Spain.

Per the authors' pipeline: Reference gene primer amplification gave nucleated cell count estimates. Method: immunoSEQ multiplex PCR; TCRdb's copy keeps in-frame clones and lacks some. The V and J calls and clone size come from that table; D and trimming were worked out from the DNA. Seen here are 70,000 to 95,000 clones, roughly 92% observed once, and the top ten hold roughly 6.6%. J was trimmed by 1 base and V by 5 bases; bases with no gene match: 9. Germline V gene sequence: CDR1 MDHEN, CDR2 SYDVKM. This CDR3 has 16 amino acids. The sequencing input was peripheral blood. This receptor was taken from a woman in her fifties or sixties with active COVID-19. The chain is built from TRBV28 and TRBJ2-3; 7 bases align to TRBD2. CDR3 DNA sequence: TGTGCCAGCAGTCCTGGCGGGGGTTGGGGCACAGATACGCAGTATTTT. Protein sequence: CASSPGGGWGTDTQYF.